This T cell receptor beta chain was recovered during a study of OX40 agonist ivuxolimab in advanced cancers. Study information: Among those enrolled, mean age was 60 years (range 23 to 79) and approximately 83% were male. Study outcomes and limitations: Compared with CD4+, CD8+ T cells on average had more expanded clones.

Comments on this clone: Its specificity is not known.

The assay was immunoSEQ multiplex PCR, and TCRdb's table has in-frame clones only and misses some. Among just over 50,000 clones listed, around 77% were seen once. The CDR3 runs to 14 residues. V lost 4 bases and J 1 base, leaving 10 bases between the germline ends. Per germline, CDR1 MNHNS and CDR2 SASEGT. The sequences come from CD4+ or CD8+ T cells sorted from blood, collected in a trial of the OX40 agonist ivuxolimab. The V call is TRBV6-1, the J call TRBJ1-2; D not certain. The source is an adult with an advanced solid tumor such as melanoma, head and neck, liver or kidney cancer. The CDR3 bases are TGTGCCAGCAGTGGGCGTGGAATTAACTATGGCTACACCTTC. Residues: CASSGRGINYGYTF.